This paragraph covers one TCR beta chain sequence. The data are from a study of cytomegalovirus exposure and HLA in healthy donors. Germline V CDR1 and CDR2: SGDLS, YYNGEE. Trimming cost V 1 base and J 8 bases; bases outside gene matches: 8. This CDR3 has 15 amino acids. In the PCR, 60 Vbeta and 13 Jbeta primers were used. Here immunoSEQ multiplex PCR was the method, and the copy in TCRdb shows in-frame clones only, minus some. The table lists roughly 200,000 clones, 65% to 85% of them singletons. Input material: PBMCs. The V gene is TRBV9, the J gene TRBJ2-1; 8 bases match TRBD1. The sequence came from a female donor in good health and CMV-seronegative. DNA for the CDR3: TGTGCCAGCAGCGTACAGGGGGCAAATAGGGATGAGCAGTTCTTC. It yields the protein CASSVQGANRDEQFF.